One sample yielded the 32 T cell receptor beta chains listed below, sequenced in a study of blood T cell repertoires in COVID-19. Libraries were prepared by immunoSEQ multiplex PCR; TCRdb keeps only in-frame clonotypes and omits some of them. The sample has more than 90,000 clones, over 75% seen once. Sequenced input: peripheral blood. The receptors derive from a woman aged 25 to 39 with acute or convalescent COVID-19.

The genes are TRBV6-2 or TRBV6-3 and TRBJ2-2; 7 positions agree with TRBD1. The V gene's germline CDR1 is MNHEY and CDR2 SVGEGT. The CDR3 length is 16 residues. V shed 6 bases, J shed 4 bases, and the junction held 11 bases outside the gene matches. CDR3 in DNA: TGTGCCAGCAGCCCTATCGGACAGGACCGCACCGGGGAGCTGTTTTTT. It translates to CASSPIGQDRTGELFF.

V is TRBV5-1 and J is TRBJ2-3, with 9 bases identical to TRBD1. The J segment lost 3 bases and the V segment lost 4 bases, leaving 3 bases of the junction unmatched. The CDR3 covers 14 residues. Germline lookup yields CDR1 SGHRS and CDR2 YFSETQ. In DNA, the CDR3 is TGCGCCAGCAGCCGTGACAGGGGGACAGATACGCAGTATTTT. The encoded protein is CASSRDRGTDTQYF.

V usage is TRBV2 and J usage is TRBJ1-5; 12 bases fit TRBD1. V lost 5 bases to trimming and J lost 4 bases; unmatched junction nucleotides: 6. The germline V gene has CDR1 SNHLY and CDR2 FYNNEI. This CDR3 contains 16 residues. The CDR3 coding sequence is TGTGCCAGCAGTTTTCCGGGACAGGGGGCAAATCAGCCCCAGCATTTT. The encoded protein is CASSFPGQGANQPQHF.

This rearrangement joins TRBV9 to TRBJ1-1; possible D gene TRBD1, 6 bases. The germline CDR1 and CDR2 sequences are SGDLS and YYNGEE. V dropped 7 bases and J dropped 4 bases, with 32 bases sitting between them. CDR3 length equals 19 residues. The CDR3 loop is CASDTSAGGADNPGTEAFF. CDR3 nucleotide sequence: TGTGCCAGCGACACCTCAGCGGGGGGGGCAGATAACCCGGGCACTGAAGCTTTCTTT. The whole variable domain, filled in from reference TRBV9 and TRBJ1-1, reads DSGVTQTPKHLITATGQRVTLRCSPRSGDLSVYWYQQSLDQGLQFLIQYYNGEERAKGNILERFSAQQFPDLHSELNLSSLELGDSALYFCASDTSAGGADNPGTEAFFGQGTRLTVV.

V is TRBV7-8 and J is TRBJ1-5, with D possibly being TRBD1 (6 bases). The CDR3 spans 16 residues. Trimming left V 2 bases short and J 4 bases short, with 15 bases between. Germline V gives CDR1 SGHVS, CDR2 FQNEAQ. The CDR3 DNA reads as TGTGCCAGCAGCTTATGGGGCAGGGGAGGGAATCAGCCCCAGCATTTT. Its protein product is CASSLWGRGGNQPQHF. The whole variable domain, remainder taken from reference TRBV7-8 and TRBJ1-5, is GAGVSQSPRYKVAKRGQDVALRCDPISGHVSLFWYQQALGQGPEFLTYFQNEAQLDKSGLPSDRFFAERPEGSVSTLKIQRTQQEDSAVYLCASSLWGRGGNQPQHFGDGTRLSIL.

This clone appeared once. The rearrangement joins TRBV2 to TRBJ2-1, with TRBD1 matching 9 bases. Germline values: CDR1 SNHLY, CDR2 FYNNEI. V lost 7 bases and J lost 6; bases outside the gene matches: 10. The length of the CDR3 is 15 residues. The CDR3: CASINTGQGRNEQFF. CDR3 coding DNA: TGTGCCAGCATCAATACCGGACAGGGGCGCAATGAGCAGTTCTTC.

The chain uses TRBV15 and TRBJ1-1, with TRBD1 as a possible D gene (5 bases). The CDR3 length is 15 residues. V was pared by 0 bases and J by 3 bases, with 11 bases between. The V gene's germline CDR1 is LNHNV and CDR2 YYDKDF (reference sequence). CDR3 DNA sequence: TGTGCCACCAGCAGAGAAGGGCAGGGTTACACTGAAGCTTTCTTT. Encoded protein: CATSREGQGYTEAFF.

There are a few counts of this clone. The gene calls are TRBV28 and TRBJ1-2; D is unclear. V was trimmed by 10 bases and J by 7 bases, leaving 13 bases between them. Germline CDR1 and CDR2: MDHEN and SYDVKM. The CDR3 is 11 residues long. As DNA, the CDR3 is TGTGCCACGCGCGTCCAGGTTGGCTACACCTTC. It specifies CATRVQVGYTF.

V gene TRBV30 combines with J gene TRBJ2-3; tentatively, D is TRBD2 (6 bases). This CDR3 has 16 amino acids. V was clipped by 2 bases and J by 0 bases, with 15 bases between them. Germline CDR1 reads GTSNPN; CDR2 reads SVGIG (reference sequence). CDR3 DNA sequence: TGTGCCTGGAGTTATGGTATGGAGGGTAGCACAGATACGCAGTATTTT. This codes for CAWSYGMEGSTDTQYF.

The CDR3 is CASRTTGSDTQYF. In DNA form, the CDR3 reads TGTGCCAGCAGGACGACAGGCTCAGATACGCAGTATTTT. The rearrangement uses TRBV2 and TRBJ2-3; D may be TRBD1 (6 bases). The CDR3 extends over 13 amino acids. Trimming cost V 6 bases and J 4 bases, with 11 bases left between them. Germline lookup yields CDR1 SNHLY and CDR2 FYNNEI.

CDR3 coding DNA: TGTGCCAGCAGCCTAACTTCCTACGAGCAGTACTTC. As protein: CASSLTSYEQYF. This chain connects TRBV5-6 to TRBJ2-7; D gene unclear. The germline V gene has CDR1 SGHDT and CDR2 YYEEEE. Between the trimmed V and J ends, which lost 4 bases and 1 base, there was a span of 6 bases. CDR3 length: 12 amino acids.

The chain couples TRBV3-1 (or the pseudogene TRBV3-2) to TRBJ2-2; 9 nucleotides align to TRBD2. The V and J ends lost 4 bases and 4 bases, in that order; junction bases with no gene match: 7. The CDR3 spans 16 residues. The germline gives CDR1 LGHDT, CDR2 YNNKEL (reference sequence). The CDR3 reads CASSPSRGGGTGELFF. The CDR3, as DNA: TGTGCCAGCAGCCCATCGCGGGGGGGCGGCACCGGGGAGCTGTTTTTT.

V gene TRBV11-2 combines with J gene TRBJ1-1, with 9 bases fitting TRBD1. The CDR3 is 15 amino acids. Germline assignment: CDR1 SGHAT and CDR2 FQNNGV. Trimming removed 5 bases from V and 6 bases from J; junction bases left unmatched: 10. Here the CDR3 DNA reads TGTGCCAGCAGCCCCACACAGGGGGCGATTGCTGAAGCTTTCTTT. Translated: CASSPTQGAIAEAFF.

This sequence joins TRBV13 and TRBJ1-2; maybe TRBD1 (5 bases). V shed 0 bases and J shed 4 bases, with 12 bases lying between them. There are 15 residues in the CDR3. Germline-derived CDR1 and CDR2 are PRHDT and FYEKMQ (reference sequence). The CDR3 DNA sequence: TGTGCCAGCAGCTTAGGGAGACAGAACTTCTATGGCTACACCTTC. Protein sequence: CASSLGRQNFYGYTF. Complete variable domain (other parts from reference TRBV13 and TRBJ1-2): AAGVIQSPRHLIKEKRETATLKCYPIPRHDTVYWYQQGPGQDPQFLISFYEKMQSDKGSIPDRFSAQQFSDYHSELNMSSLELGDSALYFCASSLGRQNFYGYTFGSGTRLTVV.

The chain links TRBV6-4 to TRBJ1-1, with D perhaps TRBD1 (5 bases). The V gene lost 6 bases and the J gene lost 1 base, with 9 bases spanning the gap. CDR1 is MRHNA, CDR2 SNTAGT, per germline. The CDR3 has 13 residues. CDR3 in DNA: TGTGCCAGCAGCCTCACAGGGAACACTGAAGCTTTCTTT. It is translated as CASSLTGNTEAFF.

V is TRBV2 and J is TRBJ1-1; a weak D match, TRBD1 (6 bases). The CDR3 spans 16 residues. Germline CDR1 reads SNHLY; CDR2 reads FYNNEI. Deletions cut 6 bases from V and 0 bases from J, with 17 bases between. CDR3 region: CASSKRQVPMNTEAFF. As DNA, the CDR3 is TGTGCCAGCAGCAAAAGACAGGTCCCCATGAACACTGAAGCTTTCTTT.

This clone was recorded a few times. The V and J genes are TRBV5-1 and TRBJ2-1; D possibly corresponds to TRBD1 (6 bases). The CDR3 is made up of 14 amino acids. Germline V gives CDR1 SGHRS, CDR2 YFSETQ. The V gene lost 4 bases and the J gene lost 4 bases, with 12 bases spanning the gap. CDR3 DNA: TGCGCCAGCAGCCCAGGGGACACTTACAATGAGCAGTTCTTC. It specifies CASSPGDTYNEQFF.

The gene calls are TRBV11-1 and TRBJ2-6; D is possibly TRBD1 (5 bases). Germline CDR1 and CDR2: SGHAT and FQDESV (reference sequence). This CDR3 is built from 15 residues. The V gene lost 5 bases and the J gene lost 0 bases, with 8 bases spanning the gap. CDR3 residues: CASSPDSSGANVLTF. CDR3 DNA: TGTGCCAGCAGCCCAGACAGCTCTGGGGCCAACGTCCTGACTTTC.

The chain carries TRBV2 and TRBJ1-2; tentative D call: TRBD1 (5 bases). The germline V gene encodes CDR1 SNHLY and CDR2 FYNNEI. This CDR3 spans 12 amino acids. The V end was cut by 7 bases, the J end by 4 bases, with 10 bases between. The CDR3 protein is CASIREVYGYTF. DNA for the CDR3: TGTGCCAGCATCAGGGAAGTCTATGGCTACACCTTC.

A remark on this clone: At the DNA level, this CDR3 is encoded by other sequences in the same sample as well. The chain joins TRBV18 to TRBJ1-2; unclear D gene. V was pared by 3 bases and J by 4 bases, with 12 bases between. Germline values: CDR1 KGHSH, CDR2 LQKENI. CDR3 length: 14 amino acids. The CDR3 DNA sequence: TGTGCCAGCTCACCGTCAACAGAGGGCTATGGCTACACCTTC. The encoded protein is CASSPSTEGYGYTF.

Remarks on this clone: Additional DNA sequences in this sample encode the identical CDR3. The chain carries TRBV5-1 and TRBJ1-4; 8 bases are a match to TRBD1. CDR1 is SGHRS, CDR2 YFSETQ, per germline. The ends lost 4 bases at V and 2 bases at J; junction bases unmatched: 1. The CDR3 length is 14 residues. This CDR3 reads CASSRDRTNEKLFF. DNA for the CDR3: TGCGCCAGCAGCCGGGACAGGACTAATGAAAAACTGTTTTTT.

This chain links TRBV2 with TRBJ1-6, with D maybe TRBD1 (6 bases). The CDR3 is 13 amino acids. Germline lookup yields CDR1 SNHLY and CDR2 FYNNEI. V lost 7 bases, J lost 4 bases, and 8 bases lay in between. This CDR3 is CASKQGYNSPLHF. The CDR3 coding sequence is TGTGCCAGCAAACAGGGATATAATTCACCCCTCCACTTT.

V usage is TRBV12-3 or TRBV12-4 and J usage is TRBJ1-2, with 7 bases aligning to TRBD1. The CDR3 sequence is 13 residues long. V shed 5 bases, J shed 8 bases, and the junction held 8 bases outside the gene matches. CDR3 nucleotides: TGTGCCAGCAGTACCCGACAGGGTCTGGGCTACACCTTC. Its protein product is CASSTRQGLGYTF.

CDR3 nucleotide sequence: TGTGCCAGCAGCCCCTGGACAAGAGAAGCTTTCTTT. This encodes CASSPWTREAFF. The chain employs TRBV11-3 and TRBJ1-1, with a tentative D call TRBD1 (5 bases). The germline V gene has CDR1 SGHNT and CDR2 YENEEA. The CDR3 has 12 amino acids. Trimming removed 5 bases at V and 8 bases at J, with 12 bases between. The whole variable domain, filled in from reference TRBV11-3 and TRBJ1-1, reads EAGVVQSPRYKIIEKKQPVAFWCNPISGHNTLYWYLQNLGQGPELLIRYENEEAVDDSQLPKDRFSAERLKGVDSTLKIQPAELGDSAVYLCASSPWTREAFFGQGTRLTVV.

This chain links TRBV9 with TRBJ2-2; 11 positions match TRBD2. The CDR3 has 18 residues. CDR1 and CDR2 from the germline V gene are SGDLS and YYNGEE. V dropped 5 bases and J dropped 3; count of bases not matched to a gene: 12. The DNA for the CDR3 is TGTGCCAGCAGTGATAGGGCTAGCGGGGGGCAGGACACCGGGGAGCTGTTTTTT. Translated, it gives CASSDRASGGQDTGELFF.

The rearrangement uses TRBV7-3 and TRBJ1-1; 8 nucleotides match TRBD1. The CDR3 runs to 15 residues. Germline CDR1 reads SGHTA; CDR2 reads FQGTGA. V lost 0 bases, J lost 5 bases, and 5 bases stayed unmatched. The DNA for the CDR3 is TGTGCCAGCAGCTTAACGGACAGGGCGGGAACTGAAGCTTTCTTT. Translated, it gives CASSLTDRAGTEAFF.

CDR3 sequence: CASSRQGGEQYF. The CDR3 coding sequence is TGTGCCAGCAGCAGACAGGGAGGCGAGCAGTACTTC. J is TRBJ2-7 and V is TRBV9; a possible D gene is TRBD1 (7 bases). Germline-derived CDR1 and CDR2 are SGDLS and YYNGEE. Between the trimmed V and J ends, which lost 4 bases and 6 bases, there was a span of 11 bases. The CDR3 is 12 amino acids.

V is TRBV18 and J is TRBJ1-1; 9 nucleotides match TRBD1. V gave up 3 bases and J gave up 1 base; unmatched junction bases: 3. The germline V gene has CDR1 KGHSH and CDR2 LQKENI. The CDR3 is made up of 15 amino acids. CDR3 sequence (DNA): TGTGCCAGCTCACCGGGACAGGGACAGAACACTGAAGCTTTCTTT. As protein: CASSPGQGQNTEAFF.

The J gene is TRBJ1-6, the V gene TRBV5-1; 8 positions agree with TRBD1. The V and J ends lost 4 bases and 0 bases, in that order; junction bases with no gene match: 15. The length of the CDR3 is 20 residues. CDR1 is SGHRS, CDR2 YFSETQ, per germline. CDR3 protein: CASSRIAIDRGSSYNSPLHF. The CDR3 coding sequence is TGCGCCAGCAGCCGAATAGCGATTGACAGGGGAAGCTCCTATAATTCACCCCTCCACTTT.

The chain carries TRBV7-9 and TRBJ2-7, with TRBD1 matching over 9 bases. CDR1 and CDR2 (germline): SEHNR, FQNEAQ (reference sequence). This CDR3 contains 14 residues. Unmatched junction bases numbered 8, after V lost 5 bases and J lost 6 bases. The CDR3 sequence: CASSLGTGRVEQYF. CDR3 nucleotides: TGTGCCAGCAGCCTCGGGACAGGGAGGGTCGAGCAGTACTTC. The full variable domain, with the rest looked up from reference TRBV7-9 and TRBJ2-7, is DTGVSQNPRHKITKRGQNVTFRCDPISEHNRLYWYRQTLGQGPEFLTYFQNEAQLEKSRLLSDRFSAERPKGSFSTLEIQRTEQGDSAMYLCASSLGTGRVEQYFGPGTRLTVT.

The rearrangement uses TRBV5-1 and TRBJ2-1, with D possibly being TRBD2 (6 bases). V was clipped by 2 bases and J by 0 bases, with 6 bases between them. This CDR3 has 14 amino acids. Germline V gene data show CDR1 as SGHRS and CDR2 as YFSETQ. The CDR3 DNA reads TGCGCCAGCAGCTTTAGCGGCTCCTACAATGAGCAGTTCTTC. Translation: CASSFSGSYNEQFF. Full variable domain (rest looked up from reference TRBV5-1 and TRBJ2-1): KAGVTQTPRYLIKTRGQQVTLSCSPISGHRSVSWYQQTPGQGLQFLFEYFSETQRNKGNFPGRFSGRQFSNSRSEMNVSTLELGDSALYLCASSFSGSYNEQFFGPGTRLTVL.

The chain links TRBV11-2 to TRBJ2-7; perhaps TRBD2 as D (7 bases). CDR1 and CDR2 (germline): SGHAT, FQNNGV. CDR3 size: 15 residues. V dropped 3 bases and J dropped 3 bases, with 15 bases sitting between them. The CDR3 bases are TGTGCCAGCAGCTTGGGGCGGGGGCCCGGCTACGAGCAGTACTTC. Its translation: CASSLGRGPGYEQYF.